This T cell receptor (beta chain) was sequenced in a study of cytomegalovirus exposure and HLA in healthy donors. The table came from immunoSEQ multiplex PCR; TCRdb's copy has only in-frame clones and leaves some out. The repertoire has about 190,000 clones, roughly 84% of them found once; the top ten carry 2.8%. General observations from the study: In the 120 or so validation repertoires, roughly 94% of cluster scores exceeded 0, per a later analysis. Rare sequences made up most TCRs, while some public TCRs were found in many donors.

As regards this clone: No antigen is known for it.

Germline values: CDR1 MNHNS, CDR2 SASEGT. V lost 2 bases and J lost 6, with 14 bases in between. There are 16 residues in the CDR3. The receptor was isolated from a woman younger than 35 in good health and CMV-seropositive. The chain recombines TRBV6-1 with TRBJ1-6, with no clear D. The sample consisted of PBMCs. The CDR3 region has the DNA TGTGCCAGCAGTGAATCACGAGGGCTTCTTAATTCACCCCTCCACTTT. Its translation: CASSESRGLLNSPLHF.